This T cell receptor (beta chain) was retrieved from a study of T cell repertoires in cytomegalovirus infection. In the study overall: It can be stated that public TCR beta signatures indicated CMV infection as well as a matching HLA type.

TCRdb re-analysed the reads in MiXCR, keeping a single row per CDR3 protein. The data hold hundreds of thousands of distinct CDR3 sequences, with roughly 6.5% observed a single time. Study-level findings and limits: Summed public TCR beta family frequency identified CMV carriers bearing the relevant HLA. Dominating the ex vivo response were TCR beta clonotypes that were CMV-specific and HLA-C-restricted.

In the case of this clonotype: No antigen is known for it. As the CDR3 is not closed by the conserved phenylalanine or tryptophan, this likely results from a read error. It is unclear where the CDR3 begins or ends on the DNA, so no DNA is shown, and the CDR3 is as TCRdb lists it.

The sequence came from a human donor in good health (CMV status not recorded). Some clones in this sample may be carry-over from other donors' samples. Sequencing was done on a sample of PBMCs.

The CDR3 sequence is CASSPGQGRADTQCL. V usage is TRBV7-2 and J usage is TRBJ2-3; TRBD1 reflects the table's D call only, with no check against the DNA. In germline, CDR1 is SGHTA, CDR2 FQGNSA. The CDR3 spans 15 residues, counting both ends.